This T cell receptor (beta chain) was identified in a study of blood T cell repertoires in COVID-19. Enrolled through a virtual design, the participants were between roughly 18 and 95 years of age and came from about two dozen US areas. CDR1 MDHEN and CDR2 SYDVKM come from the germline V gene. The CDR3 is 13 amino acids. The germline V and J ends were trimmed by 1 base and 9 bases, with 10 bases remaining between them. TCRdb keeps only in-frame clones here, not all; method: immunoSEQ multiplex PCR. In the table there are about 190,000 clones, about four fifths of which are singletons. The gene calls are TRBV28 and TRBJ2-1; TRBD1 is a possible D gene (5 bases). This clonotype originated in a woman in her twenties or thirties who had been exposed to COVID-19. The sequenced sample was PBMCs or T cells enriched from blood (not recorded which). CDR3 sequence reads: CASSLSQGSEQFF. The CDR3 nucleotides are TGTGCCAGCAGTTTATCCCAGGGCAGTGAGCAGTTCTTC.